These 9 T cell receptor beta chains came from one sample sequenced in a study of blood T cell repertoires in COVID-19. Clones were read by immunoSEQ multiplex PCR, and TCRdb kept only the in-frame ones, dropping some. The repertoire includes 120,000 to 150,000 clones, around 84% of them detected once, and roughly 4.4% sits in the top ten. The sequencing input was peripheral blood. Receptor source: a human donor in a cohort sampled during active COVID-19.

This clone was observed a handful of times. V usage is TRBV19 and J usage is TRBJ2-3; the match to TRBD2 covers 12 bases. This CDR3 has 18 amino acids. Per the germline V gene, CDR1 is LNHDA and CDR2 is SQIVND (reference sequence). The junction had 7 bases not matched to a gene; V was cut back by 3 bases and J by 0 bases. The CDR3 DNA reads TGTGCCAGTAGTATTTCCACCCTAGCGGGAGGGAGCACAGATACGCAGTATTTT. This translates into CASSISTLAGGSTDTQYF.

The V gene is TRBV19, the J gene TRBJ1-2; weak D call: TRBD1 (6 bases). The CDR3 is made up of 14 amino acids. Trimming shortened V by 0 bases and J by 4 bases, and 9 bases separated the two germline ends. Germline-derived CDR1 and CDR2 are LNHDA and SQIVND (reference sequence). The CDR3: CASSIEAQGYGYTF. In nucleotides, the CDR3 is TGTGCCAGTAGTATAGAAGCACAGGGCTATGGCTACACCTTC. Complete variable domain (other parts from reference TRBV19 and TRBJ1-2): DGGITQSPKYLFRKEGQNVTLSCEQNLNHDAMYWYRQDPGQGLRLIYYSQIVNDFQKGDIAEGYSVSREKKESFPLTVTSAQKNPTAFYLCASSIEAQGYGYTFGSGTRLTVV.

This clone occurred once. V usage is TRBV30 and J usage is TRBJ1-2, with TRBD1 identical over 9 bases. This CDR3 has 13 amino acids. CDR1 is GTSNPN and CDR2 is SVGIG in the germline V gene (reference sequence). V lost 0 bases and J lost 6; bases outside the gene matches: 2. In nucleotides, the CDR3 is TGTGCCTGGAGTGTACAGGGGGCCAATGGCTACACCTTC. This codes for CAWSVQGANGYTF.

CDR3: CASSESKLTSGDSYEQYV. CDR3 sequence (DNA): TGCGCCAGCAGTGAGTCCAAGCTTACTAGCGGGGACTCCTACGAGCAGTACGTC. The rearrangement uses TRBV10-2 and TRBJ2-7; 10 bases line up with TRBD2. V shed 0 bases, J shed 0 bases, and the junction held 8 bases outside the gene matches. Germline CDR1 WSHSY, CDR2 SAAADI. The CDR3 covers 18 residues.

V is TRBV7-9 and J is TRBJ1-2; D is unclear. Germline-derived CDR1 and CDR2 are SEHNR and FQNEAQ (reference sequence). The CDR3 loop spans 11 amino acids. Trimming removed 2 bases from V and 10 bases from J, with 8 bases in between. The CDR3 sequence is CASSLSQDYTF. In DNA form, the CDR3 reads TGTGCCAGCAGCTTATCTCAGGACTACACCTTC. Full variable domain (rest looked up from reference TRBV7-9 and TRBJ1-2): DTGVSQNPRHKITKRGQNVTFRCDPISEHNRLYWYRQTLGQGPEFLTYFQNEAQLEKSRLLSDRFSAERPKGSFSTLEIQRTEQGDSAMYLCASSLSQDYTFGSGTRLTVV.

This clone came up once. This chain uses TRBV2 with TRBJ2-6, with TRBD1 matching over 9 bases. The CDR3 sequence is 17 residues long. Germline V gives CDR1 SNHLY, CDR2 FYNNEI. The V and J ends lost 8 bases and 0 bases, in that order; junction bases with no gene match: 8. The CDR3 spells CASDSGTGPSGANVLTF. CDR3 DNA sequence: TGTGCCAGCGACTCCGGGACAGGGCCCTCTGGGGCCAACGTCCTGACTTTC. The variable domain in full, with the rest retrieved from reference TRBV2 and TRBJ2-6, is EPEVTQTPSHQVTQMGQEVILRCVPISNHLYFYWYRQILGQKVEFLVSFYNNEISEKSEIFDDQFSVERPDGSNFTLKIRSTKLEDSAMYFCASDSGTGPSGANVLTFGAGSRLTVL.

This sequence joins TRBV7-2 and TRBJ1-6; 11 nucleotides line up with TRBD1. With 5 bases clipped from V and 10 bases from J, the junction kept 10 bases outside the gene matches. The germline V gene has CDR1 SGHTA and CDR2 FQGNSA. The CDR3 has 16 residues. The CDR3 DNA reads TGTGCCAGCAGCGAGACCGGGACAGGGGGTTTCTCACCCCTCCACTTT. Encoded protein: CASSETGTGGFSPLHF.

The rearrangement uses TRBV2 and TRBJ1-6; TRBD1 aligns across 8 bases. J lost 7 bases, V lost 6 bases, and 8 bases had no gene match. The CDR3 is made up of 15 amino acids. CDR1 and CDR2 from the germline V gene are SNHLY and FYNNEI. The chain's CDR3 is CASRPGQGENSPLHF. DNA of the CDR3: TGTGCCAGCAGACCTGGACAGGGAGAAAATTCACCCCTCCACTTT.

This rearrangement joins TRBV2 to TRBJ2-7; 9 positions agree with TRBD1. Trimming cost V 6 bases and J 7 bases; bases outside gene matches: 13. Germline CDR1 SNHLY, CDR2 FYNNEI. The CDR3 has 15 residues. This CDR3 is CASRREQGALGEQYF. As DNA, the CDR3 is TGTGCCAGCAGGCGAGAACAGGGGGCGCTTGGGGAGCAGTACTTC.